These 2 T cell receptor beta chains were sequenced from one sample in a study of regulatory T cells in long-lasting Graves disease. Stated time point: persistent/refractory GD, antithyroid drugs over 5 years with positive TRAb. RNA extracted from PBMCs served as the sequencing template. Arm-PCR of CDR3 regions and iRepertoire HTBI primers were used to build TCR beta libraries. One entry per CDR3 protein results from TCRdb running MiXCR on the multiplex PCR reads. The profile covers hundreds of thousands of distinct CDR3 sequences, with about 19% appearing a single time and less than 35% taken by the ten largest. The sequencing here drew on peripheral blood mononuclear cells (PBMCs), taken when the disease was refractory, from a patient treated with antithyroid drugs. The receptors were gathered from a female donor with Graves disease.

This clonotype has ten or more counts. V is TRBV27 and J is TRBJ2-5; D unresolved. V was cut by 3 bases and J by 3 bases, with 8 bases left in between. The germline gives CDR1 MNHEY, CDR2 SMNVEV (reference sequence). The CDR3 sequence is 13 residues long. The CDR3 nucleotides read TGTGCCAGCAGTTTTAAGGGCGAAGAGACCCAGTACTTC. Its translation is CASSFKGEETQYF.

This chain uses TRBV6-5 with TRBJ2-7; D unresolved. The germline V gene encodes CDR1 MNHEY and CDR2 SVGAGI. Between the trimmed V and J ends, which lost 0 bases and 7 bases, there was a span of 16 bases. The CDR3 is 15 amino acids. The CDR3 nucleotides are TGTGCCAGCAGTTACTCGAGTAGCCGATGGGGAGAGCAGTACTTC. It is translated as CASSYSSSRWGEQYF.